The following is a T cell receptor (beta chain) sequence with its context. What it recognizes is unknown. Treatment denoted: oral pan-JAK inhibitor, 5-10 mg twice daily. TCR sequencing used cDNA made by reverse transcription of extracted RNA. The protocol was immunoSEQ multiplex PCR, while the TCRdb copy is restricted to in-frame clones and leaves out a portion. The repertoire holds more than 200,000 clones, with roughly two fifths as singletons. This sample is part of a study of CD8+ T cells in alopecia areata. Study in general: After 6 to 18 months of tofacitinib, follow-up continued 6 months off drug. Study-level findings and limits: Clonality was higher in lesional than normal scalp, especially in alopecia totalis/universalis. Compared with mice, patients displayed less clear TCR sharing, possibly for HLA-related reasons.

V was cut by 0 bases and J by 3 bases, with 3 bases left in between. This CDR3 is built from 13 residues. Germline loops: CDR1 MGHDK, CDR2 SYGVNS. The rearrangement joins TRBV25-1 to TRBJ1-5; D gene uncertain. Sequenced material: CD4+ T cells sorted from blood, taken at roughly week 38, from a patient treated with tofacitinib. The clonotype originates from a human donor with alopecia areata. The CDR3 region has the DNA TGTGCCAGCAGTGAATATAACAATCAGCCCCAGCATTTT. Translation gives CASSEYNNQPQHF.